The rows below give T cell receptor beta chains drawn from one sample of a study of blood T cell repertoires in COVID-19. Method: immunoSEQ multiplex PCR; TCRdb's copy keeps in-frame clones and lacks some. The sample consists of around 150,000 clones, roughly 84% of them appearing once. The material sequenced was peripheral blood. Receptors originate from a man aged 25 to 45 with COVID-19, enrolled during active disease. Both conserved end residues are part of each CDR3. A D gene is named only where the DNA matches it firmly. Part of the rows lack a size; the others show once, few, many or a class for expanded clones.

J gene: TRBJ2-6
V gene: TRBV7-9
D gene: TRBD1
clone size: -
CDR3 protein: CASSKDRAGANVLTF
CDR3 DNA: TGTGCCAGCAGCAAAGACAGGGCTGGGGCCAACGTCCTGACTTTC

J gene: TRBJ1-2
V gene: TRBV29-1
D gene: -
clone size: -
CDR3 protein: CSVPREDYGYTF
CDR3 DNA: TGCAGCGTACCTCGGGAAGACTATGGCTACACCTTC

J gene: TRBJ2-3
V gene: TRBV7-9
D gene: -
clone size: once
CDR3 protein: CASSLAAADTQYF
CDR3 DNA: TGTGCCAGCAGCTTAGCCGCGGCAGATACGCAGTATTTT

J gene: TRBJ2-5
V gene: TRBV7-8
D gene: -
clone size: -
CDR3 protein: CASSLVGVETQYF
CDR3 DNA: TGTGCCAGCAGCTTAGTGGGCGTAGAGACCCAGTACTTC

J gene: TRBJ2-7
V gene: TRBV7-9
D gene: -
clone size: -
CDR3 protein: CASSSSSEQYF
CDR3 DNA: TGTGCCAGCAGCTCGTCCTCCGAGCAGTACTTC

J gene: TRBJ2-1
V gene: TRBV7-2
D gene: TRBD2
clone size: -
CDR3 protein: CASSLMAGGPAEQFF
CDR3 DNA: TGTGCCAGCAGCTTGATGGCGGGAGGGCCGGCTGAGCAGTTCTTC

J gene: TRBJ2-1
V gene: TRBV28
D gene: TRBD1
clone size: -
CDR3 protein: CASSDRDRGLNEQFF
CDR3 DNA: TGTGCCAGCAGCGACCGGGACAGGGGGTTGAATGAGCAGTTCTTC

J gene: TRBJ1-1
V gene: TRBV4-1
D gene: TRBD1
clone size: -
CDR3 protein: CASSPRTILTGATEAFF
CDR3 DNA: TGCGCCAGCAGCCCCCGTACCATCCTTACAGGGGCGACTGAAGCTTTCTTT

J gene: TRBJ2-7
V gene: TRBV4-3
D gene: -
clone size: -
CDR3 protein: CASSPKIDFLSYEQYF
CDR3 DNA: TGCGCCAGCAGCCCCAAGATCGACTTTCTATCCTACGAGCAGTACTTC

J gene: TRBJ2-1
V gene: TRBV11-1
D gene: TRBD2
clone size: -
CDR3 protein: CASSFLSLAGYEQFF
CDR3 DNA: TGTGCCAGCAGCTTTCTCAGTCTAGCGGGATATGAGCAGTTCTTC

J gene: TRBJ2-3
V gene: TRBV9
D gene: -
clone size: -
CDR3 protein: CASSVGGGQGTDTQYF
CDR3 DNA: TGTGCCAGCAGCGTAGGGGGGGGACAGGGCACAGATACGCAGTATTTT

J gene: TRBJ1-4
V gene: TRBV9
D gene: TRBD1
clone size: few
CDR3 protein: CASSVEEGANEKLFF
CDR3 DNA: TGTGCCAGCAGCGTAGAGGAGGGGGCAAATGAAAAACTGTTTTTT

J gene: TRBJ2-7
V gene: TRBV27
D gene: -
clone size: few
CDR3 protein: CASSPRLGAYEQYF
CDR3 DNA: TGTGCCAGCAGCCCCAGACTAGGGGCTTACGAGCAGTACTTC

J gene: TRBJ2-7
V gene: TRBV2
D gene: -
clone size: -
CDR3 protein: CASSEALGQGYEQYF
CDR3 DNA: TGTGCCAGCAGTGAAGCGCTTGGCCAGGGGTACGAGCAGTACTTC

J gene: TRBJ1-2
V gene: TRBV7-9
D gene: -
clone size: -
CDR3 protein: CASSFVSGYGYTF
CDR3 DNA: TGTGCCAGCAGCTTCGTCAGTGGCTATGGCTACACCTTC

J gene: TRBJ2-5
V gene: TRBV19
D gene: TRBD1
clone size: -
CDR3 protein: CASSMRGQGGQETQYF
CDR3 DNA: TGTGCCAGTAGTATGCGGGGACAGGGAGGGCAAGAGACCCAGTACTTC

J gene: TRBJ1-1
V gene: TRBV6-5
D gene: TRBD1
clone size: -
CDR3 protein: CASSWTQGVTEAFF
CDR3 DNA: TGTGCCAGCAGTTGGACACAGGGGGTCACTGAAGCTTTCTTT

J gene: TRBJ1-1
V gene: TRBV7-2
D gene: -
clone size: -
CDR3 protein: CASSLVVTEAFF
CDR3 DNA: TGTGCCAGCAGCTTAGTCGTCACTGAAGCTTTCTTT

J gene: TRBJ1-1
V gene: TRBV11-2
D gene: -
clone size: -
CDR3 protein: CASSLERRSVSEAFF
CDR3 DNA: TGTGCCAGCAGCTTAGAGAGGCGATCGGTTTCTGAAGCTTTCTTT

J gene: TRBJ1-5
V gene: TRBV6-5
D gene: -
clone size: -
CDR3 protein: CASSYSGVGQPQHF
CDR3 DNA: TGTGCCAGCAGTTACTCAGGGGTCGGTCAGCCCCAGCATTTT

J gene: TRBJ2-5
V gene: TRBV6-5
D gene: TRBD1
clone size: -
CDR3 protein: CASSYSKQGNQETQYF
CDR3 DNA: TGTGCCAGCAGTTACTCGAAACAGGGGAACCAAGAGACCCAGTACTTC

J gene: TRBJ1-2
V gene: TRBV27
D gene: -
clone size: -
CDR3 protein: CASSNSISYGYTF
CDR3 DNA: TGTGCCAGCAGTAACTCAATCTCCTATGGCTACACCTTC

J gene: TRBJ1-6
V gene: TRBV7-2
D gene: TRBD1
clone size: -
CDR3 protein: CASSFKTGGSPLHF
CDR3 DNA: TGTGCCAGCAGCTTCAAGACAGGGGGTTCACCCCTCCACTTT

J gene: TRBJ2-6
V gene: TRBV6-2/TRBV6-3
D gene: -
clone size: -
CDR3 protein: CASSYPPQDLPNYGANVLTF
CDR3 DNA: TGTGCCAGCAGTTACCCACCACAGGATTTGCCGAATTATGGGGCCAACGTCCTGACTTTC

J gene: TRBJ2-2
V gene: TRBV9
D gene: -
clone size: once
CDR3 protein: CASSAPPGLETGELFF
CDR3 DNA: TGTGCCAGCAGCGCCCCTCCAGGGTTGGAGACCGGGGAGCTGTTTTTT

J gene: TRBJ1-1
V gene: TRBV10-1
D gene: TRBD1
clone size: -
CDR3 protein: CASSESNRGMNTEAFF
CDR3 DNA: TGCGCCAGCAGTGAGTCTAACAGGGGTATGAACACTGAAGCTTTCTTT

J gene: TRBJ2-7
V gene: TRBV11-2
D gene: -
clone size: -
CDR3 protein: CASSPLTGSYEQYF
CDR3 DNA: TGTGCCAGCAGCCCGCTTACGGGAAGCTACGAGCAGTACTTC

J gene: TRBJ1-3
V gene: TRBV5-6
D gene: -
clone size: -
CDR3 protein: CASSLQGPGNTIYF
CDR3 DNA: TGTGCCAGCAGCTTACAGGGACCTGGAAACACCATATATTTT

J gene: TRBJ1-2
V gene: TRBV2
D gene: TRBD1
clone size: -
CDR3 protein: CASSYGQEGYGYTF
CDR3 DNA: TGTGCCAGCAGCTATGGACAGGAAGGCTATGGCTACACCTTC

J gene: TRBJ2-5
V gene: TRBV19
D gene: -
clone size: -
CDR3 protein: CASSIVGGAGETQYF
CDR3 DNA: TGTGCCAGTAGTATAGTTGGGGGGGCGGGAGAGACCCAGTACTTC

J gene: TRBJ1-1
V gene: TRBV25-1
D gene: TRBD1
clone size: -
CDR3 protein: CASISGGNTEAFF
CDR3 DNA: TGTGCCAGCATATCAGGGGGAAACACTGAAGCTTTCTTT

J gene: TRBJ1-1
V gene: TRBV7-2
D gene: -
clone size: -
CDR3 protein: CASSRGQNTEAFF
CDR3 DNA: TGTGCCAGCAGCAGGGGACAGAACACTGAAGCTTTCTTT

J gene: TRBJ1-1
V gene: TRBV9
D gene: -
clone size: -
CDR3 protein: CASSAGSPMNTEAFF
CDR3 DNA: TGTGCCAGCAGCGCGGGGTCTCCCATGAACACTGAAGCTTTCTTT

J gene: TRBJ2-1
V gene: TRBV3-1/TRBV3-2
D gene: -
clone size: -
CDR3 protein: CASSQYSSVNEQFF
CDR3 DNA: TGTGCCAGCAGCCAATACTCTTCGGTAAATGAGCAGTTCTTC

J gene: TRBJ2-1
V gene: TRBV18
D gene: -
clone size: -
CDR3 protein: CASSRLLADYNEQFF
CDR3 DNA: TGTGCCAGCTCACGCCTTTTAGCGGACTACAATGAGCAGTTCTTC

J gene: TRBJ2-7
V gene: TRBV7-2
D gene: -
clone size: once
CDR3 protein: CASSLEGGRTGSYEQYF
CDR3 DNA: TGTGCCAGCAGCTTAGAGGGGGGGAGGACAGGGAGCTACGAGCAGTACTTC

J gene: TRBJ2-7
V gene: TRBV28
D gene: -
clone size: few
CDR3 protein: CASSLTGKSYEQYF
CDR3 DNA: TGTGCCAGCAGTTTAACAGGGAAATCCTACGAGCAGTACTTC

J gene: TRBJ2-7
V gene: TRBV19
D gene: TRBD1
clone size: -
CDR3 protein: CASRGQGGYEQYF
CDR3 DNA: TGTGCCAGCCGAGGACAGGGTGGCTACGAGCAGTACTTC

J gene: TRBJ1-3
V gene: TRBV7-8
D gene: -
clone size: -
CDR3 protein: CASSSSTGRNTIYF
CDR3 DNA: TGTGCCAGCAGCTCCTCGACAGGACGAAACACCATATATTTT

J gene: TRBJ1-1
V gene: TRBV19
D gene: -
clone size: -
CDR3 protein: CASSIYNRRTEAFF
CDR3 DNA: TGTGCCAGTAGTATTTATAACAGGCGAACTGAAGCTTTCTTT

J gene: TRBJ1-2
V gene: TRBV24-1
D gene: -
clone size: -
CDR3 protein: CATSDYRGASYGYTF
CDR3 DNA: TGTGCCACCAGTGATTATCGGGGAGCCAGCTATGGCTACACCTTC

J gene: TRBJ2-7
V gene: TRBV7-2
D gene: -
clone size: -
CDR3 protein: CASSLGGGSRYEQYF
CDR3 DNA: TGTGCCAGCAGCTTAGGGGGTGGGAGTCGGTACGAGCAGTACTTC

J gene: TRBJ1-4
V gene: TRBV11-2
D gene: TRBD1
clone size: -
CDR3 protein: CASSLGTGTVFEKLFF
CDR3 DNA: TGTGCCAGCAGCTTAGGGACCGGGACAGTATTTGAAAAACTGTTTTTT

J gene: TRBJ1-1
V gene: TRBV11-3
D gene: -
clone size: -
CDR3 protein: CASSPDRTNTEAFF
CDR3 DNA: TGTGCCAGCAGCCCTGACAGGACGAACACTGAAGCTTTCTTT

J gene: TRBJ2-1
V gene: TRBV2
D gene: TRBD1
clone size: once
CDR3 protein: CASSLDRGRPNEQFF
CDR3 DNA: TGTGCCAGCAGTCTGGACAGGGGGCGACCCAATGAGCAGTTCTTC

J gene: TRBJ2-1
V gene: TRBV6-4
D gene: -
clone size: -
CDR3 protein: CASSVRSSSYNEQFF
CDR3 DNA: TGTGCCAGCAGTGTTCGGTCTAGCTCCTACAATGAGCAGTTCTTC